The 20 T cell receptor beta chains below come from one sample, sequenced in a study of immune evolution from preneoplasia to lung adenocarcinoma. Sequencing used immunoSEQ multiplex PCR; TCRdb keeps in-frame clones, though not all of them. The sample has about 4,200 clones; 81% are singletons. Input material: FFPE adjacent normal lung tissue. The receptors originated from a person aged 70 to 85 with lung adenocarcinoma.

The rearrangement links TRBV7-2 to TRBJ2-5; D unclear. Looked up from germline, CDR1 is SGHTA and CDR2 is FQGNSA. This CDR3 is 15 amino acids long. V was cut by 5 bases and J by 5 bases, with 18 bases left in between. CDR3 residues: CASSLIYASRETQYF. The CDR3 nucleotides read TGTGCCAGCAGCCTAATTTATGCTAGTCGGGAGACCCAGTACTTC.

This sequence joins TRBV29-1 and TRBJ1-5, with D perhaps matching TRBD1 (5 bases). The V end was cut by 0 bases, the J end by 4 bases, with 13 bases between. Germline loops: CDR1 SQVTM, CDR2 ANQGSEA. CDR3 length: 15 residues. The chain's CDR3 is CSVEEDAGPNQPQHF. Written as DNA, the CDR3 is TGCAGCGTTGAAGAAGATGCAGGGCCTAATCAGCCCCAGCATTTT.

The chain joins TRBV6-7 to TRBJ1-1, with unresolved D. TRBV6-7 is designated an ORF whose function remains uncertain. Deletions cut 9 bases from V and 1 base from J, with 21 bases between. CDR3 length: 16 amino acids. For the CDR3, the DNA is TGTGCCAGGATCCACCCCAGATCGGGCACGAACACTGAAGCTTTCTTT. Encoded protein: CARIHPRSGTNTEAFF.

This CDR3 reads CASSTLAGGTDTQYF. CDR3 DNA sequence: TGTGCCAGCAGCACACTAGCGGGGGGGACAGATACGCAGTATTTT. The gene calls are TRBV11-3 and TRBJ2-3; TRBD2 agrees at 13 bases. V gave up 5 bases and J gave up 3 bases; unmatched junction bases: 2. In germline, CDR1 is SGHNT, CDR2 YENEEA. This CDR3 contains 15 residues.

The V call is TRBV29-1, the J call TRBJ1-1; TRBD1 agrees at 9 bases. The CDR3 consists of 15 residues. Germline V gives CDR1 SQVTM, CDR2 ANQGSEA. J was trimmed by 5 bases and V by 5 bases; bases with no gene match: 12. In DNA form, the CDR3 reads TGCAGCGTTTATCCGGGACAGGGACCGTGGACTGAAGCTTTCTTT. Protein: CSVYPGQGPWTEAFF.

J is TRBJ1-2 and V is TRBV7-8, with 9 bases lining up with TRBD1. Trimming cost V 5 bases and J 2 bases; bases outside gene matches: 18. The CDR3 is made up of 19 amino acids. Germline V gives CDR1 SGHVS, CDR2 FQNEAQ. The CDR3 DNA reads TGTGCCAGCAGCCCGTGGGCGACAGAACCCGGGACAGGGAACTATGGCTACACCTTC. Translating gives CASSPWATEPGTGNYGYTF.

V and J are TRBV10-3 and TRBJ1-2; tentative D call: TRBD1 (5 bases). V was trimmed by 7 bases and J by 8 bases, leaving 23 bases between them. The CDR3 is 15 amino acids. Germline assignment: CDR1 ENHRY and CDR2 SYGVKD. CDR3 in amino acids: CAITPGPITGGGYTF. Here the CDR3 DNA reads TGTGCCATCACCCCGGGACCCATTACGGGAGGCGGCTACACCTTC.

V gene TRBV10-3 combines with J gene TRBJ2-5; D is undetermined. There are 12 residues in the CDR3. Trimming shortened V by 3 bases and J by 5 bases, and 7 bases separated the two germline ends. The germline gives CDR1 ENHRY, CDR2 SYGVKD. CDR3 nucleotides: TGTGCCATCAGTGAACTATGGGAGACCCAGTACTTC. It translates to CAISELWETQYF.

The chain recombines TRBV25-1 with TRBJ1-2; D is unclear. The germline V and J ends were trimmed by 0 bases and 7 bases, with 6 bases remaining between them. The germline V gene has CDR1 MGHDK and CDR2 SYGVNS. This CDR3 spans 12 amino acids. The CDR3 sequence is CASSEYDFGYTF. CDR3 nucleotides: TGTGCCAGCAGTGAATATGATTTTGGCTACACCTTC.

V usage is TRBV4-1 and J usage is TRBJ1-1; the D is unclear. This CDR3 contains 13 residues. Trimming stripped 3 bases from V and 5 bases from J, with 10 bases between. From germline, CDR1 is MGHRA and CDR2 YSYEKL. CDR3 residues: CASSQGVGTEAFF. Here the CDR3 DNA reads TGCGCCAGCAGCCAGGGTGTGGGGACTGAAGCTTTCTTT.

This chain joins TRBV28 and TRBJ1-3; D uncertain. Germline V gene lookup returns CDR1 MDHEN and CDR2 SYDVKM. CDR3 length: 11 residues. Trimming removed 8 bases at V and 2 bases at J, with 4 bases between. In nucleotides, the CDR3 is TGTGCCAGCCTTGCTGGAAACACCATATATTTT. Translated, it gives CASLAGNTIYF.

The gene calls are TRBV6-1 and TRBJ1-6, with D possibly TRBD1 on 6 matching bases. V was shortened by 4 bases and J by 10 bases, with 11 bases between the two germline ends. The CDR3 length is 13 residues. Germline CDR1 reads MNHNS; CDR2 reads SASEGT. The CDR3 nucleotides are TGTGCCAGCAGTGGACAGGTCGAGTCACCCCTCCACTTT. It codes for CASSGQVESPLHF.

This sequence joins TRBV15 and TRBJ2-3; unclear D gene. CDR1 and CDR2 from the germline V gene are LNHNV and YYDKDF (reference sequence). CDR3 size: 13 residues. Trimming left V 0 bases short and J 4 bases short, with 5 bases between. CDR3 residues: CATSRDFADTQYF. CDR3 coding DNA: TGTGCCACCAGCAGAGATTTCGCAGATACGCAGTATTTT.

This clone is large within its sample. This chain connects TRBV7-9 to TRBJ2-7, with D perhaps assigned TRBD1 or TRBD2 (5 bases each). The length of the CDR3 is 12 residues. Germline values: CDR1 SEHNR, CDR2 FQNEAQ (reference sequence). The V end lost 3 bases, the J end lost 5 bases, and 8 bases lay between the germline ends. The DNA of the CDR3 is TGTGCCAGCAGCTTCGGGGACCACGAGCAGTACTTC. Protein product: CASSFGDHEQYF.

This clone was counted a few times. This CDR3 is CASSLLQGLRVEETQYF. The CDR3 nucleotides read TGTGCCAGCAGCTTGCTTCAGGGTCTAAGGGTAGAAGAGACCCAGTACTTC. V and J are TRBV5-6 and TRBJ2-5; TRBD1 might be the D (5 bases). V lost 1 base, J lost 3 bases, and 19 bases lay in between. Germline assignment: CDR1 SGHDT and CDR2 YYEEEE. This CDR3 spans 17 amino acids.

The chain is built from TRBV28 and TRBJ2-7; 7 positions match TRBD2. From germline, CDR1 is MDHEN and CDR2 SYDVKM. V lost 2 bases and J lost 3; bases outside the gene matches: 4. The CDR3 has 14 amino acids. In DNA, the CDR3 is TGTGCCAGCAGTTTAACGGGGGAGGGCTACGAGCAGTACTTC. This translates into CASSLTGEGYEQYF.

The chain couples TRBV19 to TRBJ1-2, with TRBD1 matching over 8 bases. CDR3 length equals 16 residues. Germline V gives CDR1 LNHDA, CDR2 SQIVND (reference sequence). After removal of 5 bases from V and 3 bases from J, the junction contained 11 bases not matched to a gene. The CDR3 bases are TGTGCCAGTAGTGGCCTGACAGGGGAGGGAGACTATGGCTACACCTTC. Protein: CASSGLTGEGDYGYTF. The full variable domain, rest sourced from reference TRBV19 and TRBJ1-2, is DGGITQSPKYLFRKEGQNVTLSCEQNLNHDAMYWYRQDPGQGLRLIYYSQIVNDFQKGDIAEGYSVSREKKESFPLTVTSAQKNPTAFYLCASSGLTGEGDYGYTFGSGTRLTVV.

The chain links TRBV11-2 to TRBJ2-7, with D possibly being TRBD1 (5 bases). Trimming pared 5 bases from V and 9 bases from J, leaving 17 bases between. The CDR3 contains 13 residues. CDR1 is SGHAT and CDR2 is FQNNGV in the germline V gene. Here the CDR3 reads CASSGTGHNGQYF. Here the CDR3 DNA reads TGTGCCAGCAGCGGAACTGGACACAACGGGCAGTACTTC.

The chain uses TRBV6-5 and TRBJ2-7; D might be TRBD2 (6 bases). Trimming stripped 6 bases from V and 1 base from J, with 16 bases between. CDR1 and CDR2 (germline): MNHEY, SVGAGI. The CDR3 consists of 15 residues. This chain's CDR3 is CASSREISLSYEQYF. CDR3 DNA: TGTGCCAGCAGCCGGGAGATTTCCTTGTCCTACGAGCAGTACTTC.

V usage is TRBV18 and J usage is TRBJ2-7; no clear D gene. Germline CDR1 and CDR2: KGHSH and LQKENI. There are 11 residues in the CDR3. Trimming took 3 bases from V and 5 from J, leaving 5 bases between them. CDR3 sequence reads: CASSPEHEQYF. The CDR3 DNA sequence: TGTGCCAGCTCACCCGAGCACGAGCAGTACTTC. The full variable domain, completed using reference TRBV18 and TRBJ2-7, is NAGVMQNPRHLVRRRGQEARLRCSPMKGHSHVYWYRQLPEEGLKFMVYLQKENIIDESGMPKERFSAEFPKEGPSILRIQQVVRGDSAAYFCASSPEHEQYFGPGTRLTVT.